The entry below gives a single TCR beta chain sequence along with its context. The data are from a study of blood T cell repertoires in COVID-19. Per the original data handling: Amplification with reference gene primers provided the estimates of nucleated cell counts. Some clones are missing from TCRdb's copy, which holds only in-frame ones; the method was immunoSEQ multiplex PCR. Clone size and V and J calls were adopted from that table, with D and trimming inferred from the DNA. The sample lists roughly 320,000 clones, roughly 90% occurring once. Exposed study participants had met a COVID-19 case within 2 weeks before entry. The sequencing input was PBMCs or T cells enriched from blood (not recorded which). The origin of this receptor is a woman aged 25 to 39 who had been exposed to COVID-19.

The CDR3 sequence: CAIPSGGLIAGVETDTQYF. The CDR3 DNA reads as TGTGCCATCCCGTCTGGGGGTTTAATAGCGGGGGTAGAAACAGATACGCAGTATTTT. The chain carries TRBV10-3 and TRBJ2-3; the match to TRBD2 covers 9 bases. With 8 bases clipped from V and 3 bases from J, the junction kept 21 bases outside the gene matches. Germline V CDR1 and CDR2: ENHRY, SYGVKD. The CDR3 sequence is 19 residues long.